The subject of this entry is one TCR beta chain. The data are from a study of blood T cell repertoires in COVID-19. The assay was immunoSEQ multiplex PCR, and TCRdb's table has in-frame clones only and misses some. The repertoire holds about 140,000 clones, 86% seen once, with 8.2% in the top ten. The sequenced sample was peripheral blood. The clonotype was recovered from a woman aged 55-75 years with acute or convalescent COVID-19.

In nucleotides, the CDR3 is TGTGCCAGCAGCTTGGACAGGGTAATCTCACCCCTCCACTTT. Translation: CASSLDRVISPLHF. The chain has TRBV5-4 and TRBJ1-6; D perhaps matches TRBD1 (6 bases). The CDR3 totals 14 residues. The V and J ends lost 0 bases and 10 bases respectively, with 11 bases between them. Germline CDR1 SGHNT, CDR2 YYREEE (reference sequence).